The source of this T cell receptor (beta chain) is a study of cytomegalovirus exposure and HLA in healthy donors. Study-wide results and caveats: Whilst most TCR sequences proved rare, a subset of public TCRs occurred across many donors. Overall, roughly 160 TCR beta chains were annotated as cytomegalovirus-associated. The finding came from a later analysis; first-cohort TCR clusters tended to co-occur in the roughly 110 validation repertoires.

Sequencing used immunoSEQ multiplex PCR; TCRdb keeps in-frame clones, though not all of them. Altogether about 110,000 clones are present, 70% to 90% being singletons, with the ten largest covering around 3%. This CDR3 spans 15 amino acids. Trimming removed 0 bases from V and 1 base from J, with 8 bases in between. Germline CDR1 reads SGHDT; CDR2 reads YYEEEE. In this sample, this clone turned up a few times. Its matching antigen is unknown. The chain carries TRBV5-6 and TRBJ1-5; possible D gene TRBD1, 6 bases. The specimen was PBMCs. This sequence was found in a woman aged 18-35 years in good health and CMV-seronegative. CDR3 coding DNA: TGTGCCAGCAGCTTGGACAGGGCAAGCAATCAGCCCCAGCATTTT. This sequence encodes CASSLDRASNQPQHF.